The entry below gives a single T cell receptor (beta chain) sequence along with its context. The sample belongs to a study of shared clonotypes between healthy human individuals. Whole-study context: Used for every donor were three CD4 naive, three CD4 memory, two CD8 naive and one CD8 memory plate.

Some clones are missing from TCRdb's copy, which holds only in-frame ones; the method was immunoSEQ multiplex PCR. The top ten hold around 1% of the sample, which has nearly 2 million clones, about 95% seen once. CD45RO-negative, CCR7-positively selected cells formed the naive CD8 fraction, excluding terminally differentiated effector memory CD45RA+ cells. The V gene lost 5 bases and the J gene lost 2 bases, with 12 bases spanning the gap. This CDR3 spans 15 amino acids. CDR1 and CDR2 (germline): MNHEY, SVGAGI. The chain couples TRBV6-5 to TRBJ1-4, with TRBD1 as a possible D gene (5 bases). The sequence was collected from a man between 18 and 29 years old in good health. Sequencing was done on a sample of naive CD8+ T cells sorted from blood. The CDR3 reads CASSTGLLTNEKLFF. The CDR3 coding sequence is TGTGCCAGCAGTACGGGACTGCTTACTAATGAAAAACTGTTTTTT.